Below, 4 T cell receptor beta chains from the same sample are listed, as sequenced in a study of tumor and adjacent non-tumor tissue in lung cancer (dated by TCRdb to 2017 to 2018). RNA was isolated from bulk unsorted tissue, and RNA quality was assessed with a NanoDrop ND-1000 and an Agilent 2100. Normal lung samples were distant non-tumor tissue taken more than 3 cm from the tumor edge. Library preparation was by multiplex PCR. Instrument used: Illumina HiSeq 2500. Following protocols modified from ARM-PCR, the researchers constructed TCRbeta libraries through three rounds of nested PCR with primers (Table S4). The public reads were quality trimmed at Q25 with fastp and then assembled into clones with MiXCR by TCRdb, keeping productive beta chains. Merged by CDR3 protein, the rows form single entries marked with the most common genes and DNA. Here the sample has 80,000 to 100,000 distinct CDR3 sequences; roughly 80% occur a single time. The ten top clones hold around 30% of the sample.

What was sequenced was distant non-tumor lung tissue. The receptor source for this set is a man aged 55 to 70 with small cell lung cancer.

CDR3 in amino acids: CSVLLAGSANTGELFF. For the CDR3, the DNA is TGCAGCGTTTTGCTAGCGGGAAGCGCGAACACCGGGGAGCTGTTTTTT. This chain uses TRBV29-1 with TRBJ2-2; TRBD2 aligns across 9 bases. This CDR3 contains 16 residues. Germline lookup yields CDR1 SQVTM and CDR2 ANQGSEA. V shed 5 bases, J shed 0 bases, and the junction held 7 bases outside the gene matches.

The sample holds a few counts of this clonotype. The junction does not match germline at one end; this may be a read error. The gene calls are TRBV11-2 and TRBJ2-1; a weak D match, TRBD1 (6 bases). Per the germline V gene, CDR1 is SGHAT and CDR2 is FQNNGV. The CDR3 has 14 amino acids. The CDR3 is CVSSLETGLVEQFF. The CDR3 coding sequence is TGTGTCAGCAGCTTAGAGACAGGCTTGGTTGAGCAGTTCTTT.

As to this clonotype: Mismatch with germline at one junction end may stem from a read error. This sequence joins TRBV6-2 or TRBV6-3 and TRBJ1-3; no clear D gene. The germline gives CDR1 MNHEY, CDR2 SVGEGT. The CDR3 extends over 11 amino acids. The CDR3 loop is CAISPRNAIYF. CDR3 DNA: TGTGCCATCTCGCCAAGAAACGCCATATATTTT.

The rearrangement uses TRBV14 and TRBJ2-1, with 7 bases matching TRBD2. Germline V CDR1 and CDR2: SGHDN, FVKESK. The CDR3 has 17 residues. Losses at the gene ends were 4 bases for V and 3 bases for J; bases not matched to a gene: 12. CDR3 DNA sequence: TGTGCCAGCAGCCGGATCGGAGGCGGGAGCTTCTACAATGAGCAGTTCTTC. It encodes CASSRIGGGSFYNEQFF.